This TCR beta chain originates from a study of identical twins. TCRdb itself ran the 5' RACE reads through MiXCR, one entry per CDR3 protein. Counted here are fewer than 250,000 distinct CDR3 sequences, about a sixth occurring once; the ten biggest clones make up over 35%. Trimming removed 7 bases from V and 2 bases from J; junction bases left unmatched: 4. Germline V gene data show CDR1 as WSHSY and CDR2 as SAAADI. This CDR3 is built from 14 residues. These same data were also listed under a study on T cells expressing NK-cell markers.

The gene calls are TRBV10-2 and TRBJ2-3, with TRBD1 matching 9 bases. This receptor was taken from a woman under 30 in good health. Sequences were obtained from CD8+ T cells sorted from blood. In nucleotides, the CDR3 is TGCGCCAGCACCGACAGGGGGTTCACAGATACGCAGTATTTT. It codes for CASTDRGFTDTQYF.